This T cell receptor beta chain is drawn from a study of T cells in Graves' hyperthyroidism and ophthalmopathy. Background on the study: The initial diagnosis was the point when peripheral blood was collected, ahead of any treatment. Study-level findings and limits: For ophthalmopathy, model prediction preceded onset by a median around 7 months. The majority of expanded thyroid clonotypes above 0.001 also appeared in blood.

The CDR3 is 17 residues long. Per germline, CDR1 LGHNT and CDR2 FRNRAP. V was clipped by 4 bases and J by 8 bases; unmatched bases: 11. A word on this clonotype: Antigen unknown.

Amplification of TCR beta CDR3 regions used RNA as the template. Using the HTBI primer set, a first-round RT-PCR was run on the TCR CDR3. TCRdb analysed the multiplex PCR reads with MiXCR anew, one entry per CDR3 protein. The sample lists about 600,000 distinct CDR3 sequences, approximately 15% seen once, with under 3.5% in the top ten. The chain recombines TRBV12-5 with TRBJ2-1; 13 bases line up with TRBD2. The sequencing input was blood. The TCR sequence derives from a woman aged 35 to 49 with Graves' ophthalmopathy. This CDR3 reads CASGSGDRTSGSDEQFF. CDR3 nucleotide sequence: TGTGCTAGTGGTTCTGGGGATCGGACTAGCGGGAGTGATGAGCAGTTCTTC.